Below, 26 T cell receptor beta chains from the same sample are listed, as sequenced in a study of OX40 agonist ivuxolimab in advanced cancers. TCRdb's table, derived via immunoSEQ multiplex PCR, lists solely in-frame clones and lacks some. In the table there are 35,000 to 40,000 clones, 82% of which are singletons. The sample consisted of CD4+ or CD8+ T cells sorted from blood, taken in a trial of the OX40 agonist ivuxolimab. These receptors were taken from an adult with an advanced solid tumor such as melanoma, head and neck, liver or kidney cancer.

This clone has more than one count but fewer than ten. The chain carries TRBV5-5 and TRBJ1-1, with D tentatively TRBD1 (5 bases). From germline, CDR1 is SGHKS and CDR2 YYEKEE (reference sequence). The CDR3 runs to 14 residues. With 2 bases removed from V and 6 bases from J, the gap between germline ends came to 14 bases. The CDR3 DNA is TGTGCCAGCAGCTTTTCGGGGGAGGGACCTGAAGCTTTCTTT. This encodes CASSFSGEGPEAFF.

The rearrangement uses TRBV7-2 and TRBJ1-6, with TRBD1 as a possible D gene (5 bases). V lost 3 bases, J lost 10 bases, and 16 bases lay in between. Germline V CDR1 and CDR2: SGHTA, FQGNSA. CDR3 length equals 15 residues. In DNA form, the CDR3 reads TGTGCCAGCAGCTTTACGCAGCAGGGTTACTCACCCCTCCACTTT. Amino acids: CASSFTQQGYSPLHF.

The J gene is TRBJ1-2, the V gene TRBV11-2; D unresolved. Germline values: CDR1 SGHAT, CDR2 FQNNGV. The V gene lost 2 bases and the J gene lost 4 bases, with 8 bases spanning the gap. CDR3 length equals 13 residues. DNA of the CDR3: TGTGCCAGCAGCTTACCCGGGGTCTATGGCTACACCTTC. Amino acids: CASSLPGVYGYTF.

This sequence joins TRBV4-2 and TRBJ1-6; the D gene is possibly TRBD1 (5 bases). The V and J ends lost 0 bases and 0 bases respectively, with 12 bases between them. This CDR3 contains 18 residues. CDR1 and CDR2 from the germline V gene are LGHNA and YNFKEQ. The CDR3 DNA is TGTGCCAGCAGCCAAGATGGGTCAGGGAGCTCCTATAATTCACCCCTCCACTTT. It codes for CASSQDGSGSSYNSPLHF.

The sample holds one count of this clone. This chain links TRBV5-1 with TRBJ1-1; no reliable D call. Trimming stripped 4 bases from V and 0 bases from J, with 7 bases between. CDR3 length equals 13 residues. Germline values: CDR1 SGHRS, CDR2 YFSETQ. In DNA form, the CDR3 reads TGCGCCAGCAGCATAGACTTGAACACTGAAGCTTTCTTT. Translation gives CASSIDLNTEAFF. Supplemented by reference TRBV5-1 and TRBJ1-1, the full variable domain reads KAGVTQTPRYLIKTRGQQVTLSCSPISGHRSVSWYQQTPGQGLQFLFEYFSETQRNKGNFPGRFSGRQFSNSRSEMNVSTLELGDSALYLCASSIDLNTEAFFGQGTRLTVV.

This chain joins TRBV2 and TRBJ1-2; a weak D match, TRBD1 (5 bases). The V end was cut by 5 bases, the J end by 4 bases, with 14 bases between. The germline gives CDR1 SNHLY, CDR2 FYNNEI. This CDR3 comprises 14 residues. The CDR3 loop is CASSSLGRPYGYTF. Here the CDR3 DNA reads TGTGCCAGCAGTAGCTTGGGGCGCCCCTATGGCTACACCTTC.

The rearrangement uses TRBV2 and TRBJ2-1; TRBD2 matches 13 bases. Germline V gene sequence: CDR1 SNHLY, CDR2 FYNNEI. CDR3 length: 17 amino acids. V was pared by 8 bases and J by 0 bases, with 7 bases of the junction left unmatched. The CDR3 sequence is CASGLAGALSSYNEQFF. As DNA, the CDR3 is TGTGCCAGCGGACTAGCGGGGGCCCTCAGCTCCTACAATGAGCAGTTCTTC.

The chain couples TRBV5-1 to TRBJ2-7; 9 nucleotides agree with TRBD2. From germline, CDR1 is SGHRS and CDR2 YFSETQ. This CDR3 region has 14 residues. V shed 6 bases and J 2 bases; nucleotides not matched to a gene: 6. The CDR3 region has the DNA TGCGCCAGCAACAGCGGGGGGTCAACCTACGAGCAGTACTTC. It is translated as CASNSGGSTYEQYF.

The V call is TRBV7-2, the J call TRBJ2-7, with D possibly TRBD1 on 6 matching bases. Looked up from germline, CDR1 is SGHTA and CDR2 is FQGNSA. This CDR3 has 14 amino acids. The ends were cut back, 3 bases at V and 3 bases at J, with 12 bases in the middle. The CDR3, as DNA: TGTGCCAGCAGCTTTACTCTACAGGGCTACGAGCAGTACTTC. Translating gives CASSFTLQGYEQYF.

J is TRBJ2-7 and V is TRBV7-8; TRBD1 matches at 11 bases. Germline trimming cut 5 bases from V and 3 bases from J; bases unmatched to any gene: 3. Looked up from germline, CDR1 is SGHVS and CDR2 is FQNEAQ. There are 14 residues in the CDR3. The chain's CDR3 is CASSHGTGGYEQYF. The CDR3 coding sequence is TGTGCCAGCAGCCATGGGACAGGGGGCTACGAGCAGTACTTC.

This clone was seen only a few times. The rearrangement links TRBV11-2 to TRBJ1-1; D is unclear. Germline V gene data show CDR1 as SGHAT and CDR2 as FQNNGV. V was clipped by 4 bases and J by 2 bases, with 14 bases between them. The CDR3 contains 15 residues. The CDR3: CASSSSPRSNTEAFF. DNA of the CDR3: TGTGCCAGCAGCTCCTCCCCGAGGAGTAACACTGAAGCTTTCTTT.

This chain uses TRBV7-9 with TRBJ2-3; 7 positions agree with TRBD2. There are 16 residues in the CDR3. After removal of 5 bases from V and 9 bases from J, the junction contained 17 bases not matched to a gene. The germline CDR1 and CDR2 sequences are SEHNR and FQNEAQ (reference sequence). The CDR3 loop is CASSANGAGRGLTQYF. The CDR3 region has the DNA TGTGCCAGCAGCGCTAACGGGGCAGGGCGGGGGTTGACGCAGTATTTT.

The chain uses TRBV15 and TRBJ2-7; weak D call: TRBD2 (6 bases). The CDR3 spans 18 residues. V was clipped by 0 bases and J by 0 bases, with 18 bases between them. Germline V gene data show CDR1 as LNHNV and CDR2 as YYDKDF (reference sequence). CDR3: CATSRDVSIRGSSYEQYF. The CDR3 region has the DNA TGTGCCACCAGCAGAGATGTTTCTATCCGGGGGAGCTCCTACGAGCAGTACTTC.

The chain employs TRBV12-5 and TRBJ2-1, with 11 nucleotides matching TRBD2. V was clipped by 1 base and J by 7 bases; unmatched bases: 6. Germline values: CDR1 LGHNT, CDR2 FRNRAP. The CDR3 has 16 amino acids. The CDR3 DNA reads as TGTGCTAGTGGTTTGGACAGACTAGCGGGGTCGAATGAGCAGTTCTTC. Amino acids: CASGLDRLAGSNEQFF.

The V and J genes are TRBV19 and TRBJ1-2; 8 bases are shared with TRBD1. CDR1 LNHDA and CDR2 SQIVND come from the germline V gene (reference sequence). V was pared by 4 bases and J by 5 bases, with 6 bases of the junction left unmatched. The CDR3 covers 14 residues. The DNA of the CDR3 is TGTGCCAGTAGTAAGCCCGGGACAGGTTATGGCTACACCTTC. Its translation: CASSKPGTGYGYTF. The full variable domain, rest sourced from reference TRBV19 and TRBJ1-2, is DGGITQSPKYLFRKEGQNVTLSCEQNLNHDAMYWYRQDPGQGLRLIYYSQIVNDFQKGDIAEGYSVSREKKESFPLTVTSAQKNPTAFYLCASSKPGTGYGYTFGSGTRLTVV.

This clone was counted a few times. This chain uses TRBV30 with TRBJ1-1; 9 nucleotides match TRBD1. The trim removed 3 bases at V and 2 bases at J, leaving 7 bases unmatched. The germline CDR1 and CDR2 sequences are GTSNPN and SVGIG (reference sequence). The CDR3 contains 15 residues. The DNA of the CDR3 is TGTGCCTGGAGCGCAGGACAGGGGATAAACACTGAAGCTTTCTTT. Amino acids: CAWSAGQGINTEAFF. Using reference TRBV30 and TRBJ1-1 for the parts outside the CDR3, the full variable domain is SQTIHQWPATLVQPVGSPLSLECTVEGTSNPNLYWYRQAAGRGLQLLFYSVGIGQISSEVPQNLSASRPQDRQFILSSKKLLLSDSGFYLCAWSAGQGINTEAFFGQGTRLTVV.

This clone was seen a single time. The chain recombines TRBV6-5 with TRBJ2-5; D remains ambiguous. Trimming removed 6 bases at V and 5 bases at J, with 7 bases between. CDR3 length: 11 residues. Looked up from germline, CDR1 is MNHEY and CDR2 is SVGAGI. The CDR3 reads CASRSKETQYF. In nucleotides, the CDR3 is TGTGCCAGCAGGAGTAAGGAGACCCAGTACTTC.

The J gene is TRBJ2-7, the V gene TRBV5-6; 7 positions match TRBD1. CDR1 is SGHDT and CDR2 is YYEEEE in the germline V gene. CDR3 length: 16 amino acids. Trimming cost V 0 bases and J 0 bases; bases outside gene matches: 6. CDR3 sequence: CASSLDPGQVSYEQYF. CDR3 nucleotide sequence: TGTGCCAGCAGCTTGGATCCAGGACAGGTCTCCTACGAGCAGTACTTC. Combining the CDR3 with reference TRBV5-6 and TRBJ2-7 gives the whole variable domain DAGVTQSPTHLIKTRGQQVTLRCSPKSGHDTVSWYQQALGQGPQFIFQYYEEEERQRGNFPDRFSGHQFPNYSSELNVNALLLGDSALYLCASSLDPGQVSYEQYFGPGTRLTVT.

The rearrangement joins TRBV13 to TRBJ2-5, with D perhaps TRBD2 (5 bases). Germline CDR1 is PRHDT and CDR2 is FYEKMQ (reference sequence). V lost 2 bases to trimming and J lost 9 bases, with 16 bases between them. The CDR3 has 14 amino acids. Written as DNA, the CDR3 is TGTGCCAGCAGCTTATCGGGCCGTACGCGGGCCCAGTACTTC. This gives the protein CASSLSGRTRAQYF.

The V call is TRBV30, the J call TRBJ2-2; D is unclear. The ends were cut back, 3 bases at V and 0 bases at J, with 2 bases in the middle. Looked up from germline, CDR1 is GTSNPN and CDR2 is SVGIG (reference sequence). The CDR3 totals 12 residues. The CDR3 sequence: CAWSPNTGELFF. The CDR3 nucleotides are TGTGCCTGGAGCCCGAACACCGGGGAGCTGTTTTTT.

This rearrangement joins TRBV10-3 to TRBJ1-6; perhaps TRBD1 as D (5 bases). Germline V gene lookup returns CDR1 ENHRY and CDR2 SYGVKD. The V gene lost 10 bases and the J gene lost 7 bases, with 17 bases spanning the gap. The CDR3 spans 14 residues. The CDR3 loop is CATEPQGSNSPLHF. CDR3 coding DNA: TGTGCCACCGAGCCGCAGGGCTCCAATTCACCCCTCCACTTT.

The CDR3 reads CAISGASLRSGNTIYF. CDR3 DNA sequence: TGTGCCATCAGTGGGGCGAGCCTACGCTCTGGAAACACCATATATTTT. This rearrangement joins TRBV10-3 to TRBJ1-3; D remains ambiguous. Germline assignment: CDR1 ENHRY and CDR2 SYGVKD. The CDR3 runs 16 residues. V was clipped by 4 bases and J by 0 bases, with 13 bases between them.

The chain uses TRBV7-3 and TRBJ2-7; D is perhaps TRBD1 (5 bases). This CDR3 is 13 amino acids long. Looked up from germline, CDR1 is SGHTA and CDR2 is FQGTGA. V dropped 2 bases and J dropped 4 bases, with 9 bases sitting between them. Here the CDR3 DNA reads TGTGCCAGCAGCTTAGCGCAGGGTTACGAGCAGTACTTC. Translating gives CASSLAQGYEQYF.

This clone was observed a handful of times. The V call is TRBV7-9, the J call TRBJ1-6; maybe TRBD1 (5 bases). This CDR3 comprises 15 residues. Trimming left V 5 bases short and J 6 bases short, with 14 bases between. Germline V CDR1 and CDR2: SEHNR, FQNEAQ (reference sequence). The CDR3 protein is CASSLDRSGNSPLHF. Written as DNA, the CDR3 is TGTGCCAGCAGCCTCGACAGATCTGGTAATTCACCCCTCCACTTT.

V and J are TRBV5-1 and TRBJ1-1; D perhaps matches TRBD1 (5 bases). The CDR3 length is 15 residues. Between the trimmed V and J ends, which lost 0 bases and 1 base, there was a span of 10 bases. The germline V gene encodes CDR1 SGHRS and CDR2 YFSETQ. CDR3 loop: CASSLGGPGNTEAFF. The DNA for the CDR3 is TGCGCCAGCAGCTTGGGGGGCCCCGGGAACACTGAAGCTTTCTTT.

The rearrangement links TRBV6-5 to TRBJ1-3; 10 bases are a match to TRBD1. J lost 3 bases, V lost 2 bases, and 1 base had no gene match. Germline loops: CDR1 MNHEY, CDR2 SVGAGI. The CDR3 spans 15 residues. The DNA for the CDR3 is TGTGCCAGCAGTTACGACAGGGGGCATGGAAACACCATATATTTT. It codes for CASSYDRGHGNTIYF.